The 30 T cell receptor beta chains below were found in one sample sequenced in a study of T-cell memory formation after mild COVID-19. TCRdb re-derived calls from the 5' RACE reads in MiXCR, one entry per CDR3 protein. The sample lists approximately 500,000 distinct CDR3 sequences; around a quarter were seen once. Sequencing used PBMCs or a T cell subset sorted from them (not recorded which). Receptor source: an adult woman who had mild COVID-19 (a few samples of this study predate the infection). Cell type and time point are not known.

The rearrangement joins TRBV9 to TRBJ2-5; D may be TRBD1 (6 bases). CDR1 and CDR2 from the germline V gene are SGDLS and YYNGEE. Trimming cost V 6 bases and J 5 bases, with 20 bases left between them. This CDR3 has 15 amino acids. The CDR3 DNA reads TGTGCCAGCAACTCCGGGACACTTGAACGGGAGACCCAGTACTTC. This sequence encodes CASNSGTLERETQYF.

The rearrangement joins TRBV3-1 to TRBJ2-7, with a tentative D call TRBD2 (6 bases). V was shortened by 1 base and J by 3 bases, with 16 bases between the two germline ends. Looked up from germline, CDR1 is LGHDT and CDR2 is YNNKEL (reference sequence). CDR3 length equals 16 residues. CDR3 bases: TGTGCCAGCAGCCAAGGGGTGGCCCGGGGAGGCTACGAGCAGTACTTC. It encodes CASSQGVARGGYEQYF.

This clonotype was observed at least ten times. V and J are TRBV27 and TRBJ2-3, with 8 positions matching TRBD2. The CDR3 runs 14 residues. Germline V gives CDR1 MNHEY, CDR2 SMNVEV (reference sequence). V lost 8 bases, J lost 1 base, and 5 bases stayed unmatched. The CDR3 spells CASRAGGGTDTQYF. The CDR3 DNA reads TGTGCCAGCCGGGCGGGAGGAGGCACAGATACGCAGTATTTT.

This clonotype was counted a few times. This sequence joins TRBV6-2 or TRBV6-3 and TRBJ2-6; no clear D gene. Per the germline V gene, CDR1 is MNHEY and CDR2 is SVGEGT. The CDR3 extends over 16 amino acids. The V and J ends lost 4 bases and 3 bases respectively, with 13 bases between them. CDR3 sequence: CASSFVGSVGANVLTF. The CDR3 nucleotides read TGTGCCAGCAGTTTTGTAGGGTCTGTTGGGGCCAACGTCCTGACTTTC.

The J gene is TRBJ2-2, the V gene TRBV12-3 or TRBV12-4; TRBD2 agrees at 7 bases. Germline trimming cut 3 bases from V and 5 bases from J; bases unmatched to any gene: 6. The CDR3 length is 15 residues. The CDR3 loop reads CASSFGEGPTGELFF. As DNA, the CDR3 is TGTGCCAGCAGTTTCGGGGAGGGACCTACCGGGGAGCTGTTTTTT.

V is TRBV20-1 and J is TRBJ1-2, with 8 bases lining up with TRBD1. With V trimmed by 0 bases and J by 3 bases, 0 bases remained unmatched. The CDR3 extends over 13 amino acids. Germline assignment: CDR1 DFQATT and CDR2 SNEGSKA (reference sequence). CDR3 nucleotide sequence: TGCAGTGCTAGAGAGACAGGGGACTATGGCTACACCTTC. It yields the protein CSARETGDYGYTF.

At least ten counts were recorded for this clonotype. The rearrangement joins TRBV27 to TRBJ1-5; D is possibly TRBD1 (5 bases). The CDR3 covers 17 residues. The ends were cut back, 1 base at V and 3 bases at J, with 16 bases in the middle. Germline CDR1 is MNHEY and CDR2 is SMNVEV (reference sequence). The CDR3 spells CASSLWSGRGTNQPQHF. The CDR3 DNA follows: TGTGCCAGCAGTTTATGGTCTGGCCGGGGGACCAATCAGCCCCAGCATTTT.

This clonotype was counted between two and nine times. The chain combines TRBV5-1 with TRBJ2-7; 12 bases fit TRBD2. With 0 bases clipped from V and 6 bases from J, the junction kept 13 bases outside the gene matches. CDR1 SGHRS and CDR2 YFSETQ come from the germline V gene. The length of the CDR3 is 18 residues. The CDR3 here is CASSLVPSGRVIPTEQYF. The CDR3 region has the DNA TGCGCCAGCAGCTTGGTCCCTAGCGGGAGGGTGATACCTACCGAGCAGTACTTC.

This clonotype was found a few times. The chain links TRBV10-3 to TRBJ2-1; TRBD2 is a possible D gene (5 bases). The CDR3 extends over 16 amino acids. Deletions cut 0 bases from V and 1 base from J, with 10 bases between. Germline CDR1 is ENHRY and CDR2 is SYGVKD. Here the CDR3 reads CAISESPGSSYNEQFF. The CDR3 bases are TGTGCCATCAGTGAGTCGCCGGGGTCATCCTACAATGAGCAGTTCTTC.

This clonotype was picked up a small number of times. V gene TRBV28 combines with J gene TRBJ2-7; TRBD2 is a possible D gene (6 bases). CDR3 length: 14 amino acids. V shed 3 bases and J shed 0 bases, with 9 bases lying between them. Looked up from germline, CDR1 is MDHEN and CDR2 is SYDVKM. CDR3 in DNA: TGTGCCAGCAGTTTCGGGGGTACCTCCTACGAGCAGTACTTC. Its translation is CASSFGGTSYEQYF.

This chain connects TRBV19 to TRBJ2-7, with D tentatively TRBD1 (6 bases). Trimming pared 5 bases from V and 0 bases from J, leaving 11 bases between. The CDR3 totals 14 residues. Per germline, CDR1 LNHDA and CDR2 SQIVND (reference sequence). The CDR3 DNA follows: TGTGCCAGTAGTTGGACAGTTAGCTCCTACGAGCAGTACTTC. Protein: CASSWTVSSYEQYF.

This clonotype has just a few counts. The V and J genes are TRBV4-1 and TRBJ1-4; the D gene is possibly TRBD1 (5 bases). V was shortened by 4 bases and J by 5 bases, with 17 bases between the two germline ends. Germline loops: CDR1 MGHRA, CDR2 YSYEKL. This CDR3 spans 16 amino acids. CDR3 protein: CASSPIGEGRNEKLFF. The CDR3 nucleotides read TGCGCCAGCAGCCCGATAGGGGAGGGGAGGAATGAAAAACTGTTTTTT.

The chain joins TRBV5-1 to TRBJ2-7; D is perhaps TRBD1 (6 bases). The CDR3 covers 12 residues. CDR1 SGHRS and CDR2 YFSETQ come from the germline V gene. Trimming cost V 5 bases and J 5 bases, with 11 bases left between them. CDR3 coding DNA: TGCGCCAGCAGTAGGGGGATCCACGAGCAGTACTTC. Its translation: CASSRGIHEQYF.

The chain couples TRBV7-9 to TRBJ2-1; 9 bases fit TRBD1. This CDR3 contains 15 residues. Germline lookup yields CDR1 SEHNR and CDR2 FQNEAQ (reference sequence). After removal of 5 bases from V and 4 bases from J, the junction contained 6 bases not matched to a gene. CDR3 protein: CASSPRDRVYNEQFF. DNA of the CDR3: TGTGCCAGCAGCCCCCGGGACAGGGTATACAATGAGCAGTTCTTC.

This clonotype was found a few times. The chain links TRBV5-1 to TRBJ2-7, with D possibly called TRBD1 or TRBD2 (5 bases each). There are 12 residues in the CDR3. In germline, CDR1 is SGHRS, CDR2 YFSETQ. The V end lost 3 bases, the J end lost 3 bases, and 7 bases lay between the germline ends. In DNA form, the CDR3 reads TGCGCCAGCAGCTGGGGGAACTACGAGCAGTACTTC. It is translated as CASSWGNYEQYF.

This clonotype was picked up a small number of times. The V gene is TRBV27, the J gene TRBJ2-7, with a tentative D call TRBD1 (6 bases). CDR1 is MNHEY and CDR2 is SMNVEV in the germline V gene (reference sequence). V was pared by 2 bases and J by 6 bases, with 14 bases between. CDR3 length: 14 residues. The CDR3 here is CASSLQQGGPEQYF. The CDR3, as DNA: TGTGCCAGCAGTTTACAACAGGGTGGTCCCGAGCAGTACTTC.

The chain is built from TRBV4-1 and TRBJ2-1; 8 nucleotides align to TRBD1. Trimming removed 0 bases from V and 3 bases from J; junction bases left unmatched: 10. Germline V lookup: CDR1 MGHRA, CDR2 YSYEKL. This CDR3 has 18 residues. CDR3 in DNA: TGCGCCAGCAGCCAAGATCCCGCGGGACAGGTTTTCTACAATGAGCAGTTCTTC. Translated, it gives CASSQDPAGQVFYNEQFF.

This clonotype has ten or more counts. This chain uses TRBV14 with TRBJ2-7; D not resolved. Trimming left V 1 base short and J 2 bases short, with 9 bases between. CDR1 SGHDN and CDR2 FVKESK come from the germline V gene. The CDR3 runs to 14 residues. The DNA of the CDR3 is TGTGCCAGCAGCCAAGGGCGCCATACCTACGAGCAGTACTTC. Translated, it gives CASSQGRHTYEQYF.

This chain joins TRBV18 and TRBJ2-5; D unclear. Germline CDR1 and CDR2: KGHSH and LQKENI. This CDR3 is built from 14 residues. Trimming took off 3 bases at V and 2 bases at J, with 10 bases between the two ends. CDR3 residues: CASSPGGVQETQYF. The CDR3 DNA reads TGTGCCAGCTCACCGGGTGGGGTTCAAGAGACCCAGTACTTC.

The V call is TRBV6-5, the J call TRBJ2-7; D may be TRBD2 (6 bases). This CDR3 contains 15 residues. Germline CDR1 is MNHEY and CDR2 is SVGAGI. V lost 4 bases, J lost 1 base, and 14 bases lay in between. The CDR3 protein is CASSSPVGRSYEQYF. The DNA for the CDR3 is TGTGCCAGCAGTTCCCCCGTCGGGAGATCCTACGAGCAGTACTTC.

The chain has TRBV11-2 and TRBJ2-7; 13 bases are shared with TRBD2. The junction had 4 bases not matched to a gene; V was cut back by 3 bases and J by 2 bases. Germline CDR1 SGHAT, CDR2 FQNNGV. There are 16 residues in the CDR3. CDR3 in amino acids: CASSFETSGGPYEQYF. In DNA, the CDR3 is TGTGCCAGCAGCTTCGAGACTAGCGGGGGGCCCTACGAGCAGTACTTC. Using reference TRBV11-2 and TRBJ2-7 for the parts outside the CDR3, the full variable domain is EAGVAQSPRYKIIEKRQSVAFWCNPISGHATLYWYQQILGQGPKLLIQFQNNGVVDDSQLPKDRFSAERLKGVDSTLKIQPAKLEDSAVYLCASSFETSGGPYEQYFGPGTRLTVT.

This clonotype was detected ten times or more. This chain joins TRBV18 and TRBJ2-5; D gene ambiguous. CDR3 length: 13 amino acids. CDR1 is KGHSH and CDR2 is LQKENI in the germline V gene. V lost 8 bases to trimming and J lost 2 bases, with 12 bases between them. CDR3 loop: CASSPPLQETQYF. The CDR3 DNA reads TGTGCCAGCAGTCCCCCCTTGCAAGAGACCCAGTACTTC.

The J gene is TRBJ2-5, the V gene TRBV11-3, with TRBD1 matching over 7 bases. V lost 0 bases, J lost 1 base, and 5 bases stayed unmatched. The CDR3 consists of 16 residues. The germline CDR1 and CDR2 sequences are SGHNT and YENEEA. CDR3 DNA: TGTGCCAGCAGCTTAGACGGGGACAGACTCCAAGAGACCCAGTACTTC. Amino acids: CASSLDGDRLQETQYF.

The rearrangement links TRBV11-2 to TRBJ2-5; D is unclear. Germline V lookup: CDR1 SGHAT, CDR2 FQNNGV. The CDR3 is 15 residues long. Deletions cut 0 bases from V and 0 bases from J, with 8 bases between. CDR3 sequence: CASSLEPWYQETQYF. The CDR3 nucleotides read TGTGCCAGCAGCTTAGAACCTTGGTACCAAGAGACCCAGTACTTC.

This clonotype was counted between two and nine times. The chain carries TRBV3-1 and TRBJ2-7; 7 bases match TRBD1. This CDR3 is built from 15 residues. From germline, CDR1 is LGHDT and CDR2 YNNKEL (reference sequence). Losses at the gene ends were 5 bases for V and 0 bases for J; bases not matched to a gene: 7. The CDR3 protein is CASSSGGLTSYEQYF. The CDR3 region has the DNA TGTGCCAGCAGCTCAGGGGGTCTTACCTCCTACGAGCAGTACTTC.

This chain uses TRBV12-3 or TRBV12-4 with TRBJ2-7; TRBD1 agrees at 8 bases. Losses at the gene ends were 4 bases for V and 4 bases for J; bases not matched to a gene: 9. The length of the CDR3 is 15 residues. In DNA, the CDR3 is TGTGCCAGCAGTTCAACAGGGGGGCGCTTGTACGAGCAGTACTTC. Its translation is CASSSTGGRLYEQYF.

The chain combines TRBV6-5 with TRBJ1-5; D not certain. The V gene lost 5 bases and the J gene lost 4 bases, with 12 bases spanning the gap. Germline V gives CDR1 MNHEY, CDR2 SVGAGI. The CDR3 has 14 amino acids. This CDR3 reads CASSPEYRNQPQHF. The CDR3 DNA reads TGTGCCAGCAGTCCTGAATACCGAAATCAGCCCCAGCATTTT.

This clonotype was counted a few times. The rearrangement links TRBV5-1 to TRBJ2-7; 13 positions match TRBD2. CDR1 SGHRS and CDR2 YFSETQ come from the germline V gene. The CDR3 covers 17 residues. Trimming took 4 bases from V and 7 from J; bases not matched to a gene: 14. CDR3 DNA: TGCGCCAGCAGCCCGACTCCCGGGACTAGCGGGGTAGGAGAGCAGTACTTC. Translating gives CASSPTPGTSGVGEQYF.

This clonotype has just a few counts. The chain is built from TRBV4-1 and TRBJ2-7; the match to TRBD1 covers 8 bases. The CDR3 loop spans 16 amino acids. Germline CDR1 is MGHRA and CDR2 is YSYEKL. J lost 3 bases, V lost 4 bases, and 11 bases had no gene match. Here the CDR3 DNA reads TGCGCCAGCAGCCGCGCCTCGGGACAGGTACTCTACGAGCAGTACTTC. Protein sequence: CASSRASGQVLYEQYF.

This clonotype has only a few counts. The chain couples TRBV4-2 to TRBJ2-3, with 7 bases aligning to TRBD2. The CDR3 extends over 16 amino acids. The germline V gene has CDR1 LGHNA and CDR2 YNFKEQ. Germline trimming cut 1 base from V and 1 base from J; bases unmatched to any gene: 5. CDR3 in DNA: TGTGCCAGCAGCCAAGCTCAGCGGGAAGGCACAGATACGCAGTATTTT. It yields the protein CASSQAQREGTDTQYF.